This T cell receptor beta chain was documented in a study of immune heterogeneity within non-small cell lung tumors. The germline V gene has CDR1 SGHRS and CDR2 YFSETQ. The CDR3 loop spans 15 amino acids. V dropped 2 bases and J dropped 8; count of bases not matched to a gene: 9. Bulk tumor genomic DNA, 450 to 750 ng per sample, was the template. Surgeons took several biopsies per primary tumor, spaced far apart, during surgery. Patients underwent curative surgery for untreated, newly diagnosed non-small cell lung cancer. A multiplex PCR containing 32 V primers and 13 J primers was used to amplify TCR beta CDR3. Using its own MiXCR run on the multiplex PCR reads, TCRdb lists one record per CDR3 protein. The table shows some 11,000 distinct CDR3 sequences, with around 30% occurring only once. This clonotype showed up many times.

The source of this sequence is a woman between 45 and 65 years old with non-small cell lung cancer. Source material: lung tumor tissue. The V gene is TRBV5-1, the J gene TRBJ1-4; 7 nucleotides agree with TRBD1. CDR3 nucleotides: TGCGCCAGCAGCTTCGGGGAGGGGGCACGAGAAAAACTGTTTTTT. Its protein is CASSFGEGAREKLFF. The full variable domain, rest sourced from reference TRBV5-1 and TRBJ1-4, is KAGVTQTPRYLIKTRGQQVTLSCSPISGHRSVSWYQQTPGQGLQFLFEYFSETQRNKGNFPGRFSGRQFSNSRSEMNVSTLELGDSALYLCASSFGEGAREKLFFGSGTQLSVL.